Here is one T cell receptor beta chain with its context. This sample was included in a study of blood T cell repertoires in COVID-19. Study context: PBMCs, B-cell-depleted T cells, or T cells provided the cDNA or gDNA that made up the material.

Germline CDR1 and CDR2: SNHLY and FYNNEI. Trimming cost V 8 bases and J 7 bases; bases outside gene matches: 5. This CDR3 comprises 12 residues. In the study's own analysis: How many nucleated cells were present was estimated from reference gene primer amplification. Measured with immunoSEQ multiplex PCR; TCRdb has only the in-frame clones, and not every one. From that table come the V and J calls and clone size; the DNA was used to work out D and trimming. The data hold about 230,000 clones, with 75% to 90% observed a single time. The origin of this receptor is a middle-aged man with acute or convalescent COVID-19. Sequencing was carried out using peripheral blood. This chain links TRBV2 with TRBJ2-1; 7 nucleotides align to TRBD2. The CDR3 DNA is TGTGCCAGCGGGAGGGCCGATAATGAGCAGTTCTTC. It yields the protein CASGRADNEQFF.